The 20 T cell receptor beta chains below all came from one sample that was sequenced in a study of blood T cells in healthy people across ages. PCR was performed a second time for about 7 to 12 cycles using a sample-barcoded 5' primer and a J-beta primer mix. Via MiXCR, TCRdb re-called the 5' RACE reads, giving one row per CDR3 protein. This table holds around 650,000 distinct CDR3 sequences, less than 40% found once. The material sequenced was blood. The receptors were sampled from a woman of 80 years or more in good health.

This clonotype was seen at least ten times. The V call is TRBV12-3 or TRBV12-4, the J call TRBJ2-6; 7 bases agree with TRBD1. V lost 3 bases, J lost 0 bases, and 8 bases stayed unmatched. The CDR3 is 18 residues long. This CDR3 is CASSFTLGQVSGANVLTF. The DNA of the CDR3 is TGTGCCAGCAGTTTCACACTTGGACAGGTCTCTGGGGCCAACGTCCTGACTTTC.

A remark on this clonotype: This may be a read error, as it is one base from a much larger clone. The rearrangement joins TRBV6-2 or TRBV6-3 to TRBJ2-5; 9 nucleotides align to TRBD2. Germline-derived CDR1 and CDR2 are MNHEY and SVGEGT. The CDR3 consists of 16 residues. Losses at the gene ends were 0 bases for V and 11 bases for J; bases not matched to a gene: 13. CDR3 coding DNA: TGTGCCAGCAGTTACTCGTTGCGGGGGGGCCTCAATGAGCAGTACTTC. As protein: CASSYSLRGGLNEQYF.

The chain employs TRBV6-6 and TRBJ1-5; D is unclear. The germline CDR1 and CDR2 sequences are MNHNY and SVGAGI (reference sequence). The CDR3 is 16 residues long. With 5 bases removed from V and 0 bases from J, the gap between germline ends came to 14 bases. In DNA, the CDR3 is TGTGCCAGCAGTGTACTAGGGCAGAATAGCAATCAGCCCCAGCATTTT. Translated, it gives CASSVLGQNSNQPQHF.

This clonotype occurred many times. This rearrangement joins TRBV14 to TRBJ2-5; 9 nucleotides align to TRBD1. The CDR3 covers 16 residues. V lost 7 bases to trimming and J lost 5 bases; unmatched junction nucleotides: 14. Germline CDR1 reads SGHDN; CDR2 reads FVKESK. The CDR3 here is CASTKTGTGLIETQYF. For the CDR3, the DNA is TGTGCCAGCACCAAAACCGGGACAGGGTTGATTGAGACCCAGTACTTC.

This chain joins TRBV9 and TRBJ2-2; the D gene could be TRBD1 or TRBD2 (5 bases each). Germline CDR1 is SGDLS and CDR2 is YYNGEE. This CDR3 is 15 amino acids long. Trimming cost V 4 bases and J 3 bases, with 13 bases left between them. The DNA for the CDR3 is TGTGCCAGCAGCCCCACGGGGCTCGACACCGGGGAGCTGTTTTTT. It yields the protein CASSPTGLDTGELFF.

This clonotype was counted only a few times. A read error may be the cause here, since a much bigger clone is one base away. The chain is built from TRBV5-1 and TRBJ1-2; D gene uncertain. The CDR3 has 14 residues. Germline CDR1 and CDR2: SGHRS and YFSETQ. V was trimmed by 1 base and J by 6 bases, leaving 13 bases between them. As DNA, the CDR3 is TGCGCCAGCAGCTTGAGCCAGGAGGGTGATGGCTACACCTTC. It encodes CASSLSQEGDGYTF.

This clonotype was counted ten times or more. The chain joins TRBV2 to TRBJ2-3; D is uncertain. The CDR3 length is 15 residues. CDR1 is SNHLY and CDR2 is FYNNEI in the germline V gene. Deletions cut 6 bases from V and 2 bases from J, with 15 bases between. The CDR3: CASRPSGVYTDTQYF. DNA of the CDR3: TGTGCCAGCAGGCCCTCAGGTGTCTACACAGATACGCAGTATTTT.

The genes are TRBV5-6 and TRBJ1-2; 8 bases are shared with TRBD1. The germline V gene encodes CDR1 SGHDT and CDR2 YYEEEE. The trim removed 4 bases at V and 5 bases at J, leaving 10 bases unmatched. This CDR3 contains 15 residues. CDR3 sequence reads: CASSAQGQDLYGYTF. CDR3 coding DNA: TGTGCCAGCAGCGCGCAGGGACAGGACCTATATGGCTACACCTTC.

The rearrangement joins TRBV20-1 to TRBJ2-7, with TRBD1 matching over 10 bases. Germline-derived CDR1 and CDR2 are DFQATT and SNEGSKA (reference sequence). V gave up 3 bases and J gave up 4 bases; unmatched junction bases: 9. CDR3 length: 15 residues. The CDR3 sequence is CSASRDRGGGYEQYF. The CDR3, as DNA: TGCAGTGCTAGTCGGGACAGGGGAGGGGGGTACGAGCAGTACTTC.

The chain has TRBV7-2 and TRBJ1-6; D unresolved. Germline assignment: CDR1 SGHTA and CDR2 FQGNSA. The CDR3 spans 14 residues. V dropped 5 bases and J dropped 2 bases, with 7 bases sitting between them. The CDR3 is CASSQAAYNSPLHF. CDR3 bases: TGTGCCAGCAGCCAGGCCGCCTATAATTCACCCCTCCACTTT.

This clonotype was recorded many times. The rearrangement links TRBV9 to TRBJ2-6; 8 nucleotides match TRBD1. The CDR3 loop spans 18 amino acids. CDR1 is SGDLS and CDR2 is YYNGEE in the germline V gene. The trim removed 0 bases at V and 3 bases at J, leaving 8 bases unmatched. The CDR3 nucleotides read TGTGCCAGCAGCGTAGGGGCAGGGGGCGTAGGTGGGGCCAACGTCCTGACTTTC. Protein sequence: CASSVGAGGVGGANVLTF.

This chain links TRBV6-6 with TRBJ1-2; TRBD1 might be the D (6 bases). This CDR3 is 14 amino acids long. Trimming shortened V by 5 bases and J by 6 bases, and 16 bases separated the two germline ends. Germline lookup yields CDR1 MNHNY and CDR2 SVGAGI (reference sequence). The CDR3 DNA reads as TGTGCCAGCAGTCCTCCGGACAGAAGTGATGGCTACACCTTC. It codes for CASSPPDRSDGYTF.

The sample holds many counts of this clonotype. The chain employs TRBV20-1 and TRBJ2-5, with no clear D. Trimming removed 0 bases at V and 2 bases at J, with 10 bases between. This CDR3 contains 14 residues. Per the germline V gene, CDR1 is DFQATT and CDR2 is SNEGSKA (reference sequence). The CDR3 reads CSARESGPQETQYF. As DNA, the CDR3 is TGCAGTGCTAGAGAGTCCGGGCCTCAAGAGACCCAGTACTTC.

In its sample, this clonotype was seen a few times. The chain has TRBV9 and TRBJ2-7; D not resolved. The CDR3 sequence is 14 residues long. Germline V gives CDR1 SGDLS, CDR2 YYNGEE. The V end was cut by 0 bases, the J end by 2 bases, with 9 bases between. Here the CDR3 reads CASSVGQTTYEQYF. For the CDR3, the DNA is TGTGCCAGCAGCGTAGGTCAGACGACCTACGAGCAGTACTTC. Together with reference TRBV9 and TRBJ2-7, the CDR3 gives the full variable domain: DSGVTQTPKHLITATGQRVTLRCSPRSGDLSVYWYQQSLDQGLQFLIQYYNGEERAKGNILERFSAQQFPDLHSELNLSSLELGDSALYFCASSVGQTTYEQYFGPGTRLTVT.

V gene TRBV6-2 or TRBV6-3 combines with J gene TRBJ1-1; D gene unclear. The CDR3 is 12 residues long. Germline assignment: CDR1 MNHEY and CDR2 SVGEGT. V shed 0 bases and J shed 7 bases, with 6 bases lying between them. The CDR3 DNA follows: TGTGCCAGCAGTTACTCGAAAAGTGAAGCTTTCTTT. Its protein is CASSYSKSEAFF.

This clonotype was counted between two and nine times. The chain uses TRBV6-1 and TRBJ1-4; a weak D match, TRBD1 (5 bases). V lost 2 bases and J lost 6, with 13 bases in between. Germline-derived CDR1 and CDR2 are MNHNS and SASEGT. The CDR3 has 15 residues. CDR3 DNA sequence: TGTGCCAGCAGTGAATTCGCGGGGGGAGATGAAAAACTGTTTTTT. This codes for CASSEFAGGDEKLFF.

This chain joins TRBV9 and TRBJ1-4, with D unresolved. This CDR3 contains 15 residues. V gave up 0 bases and J gave up 16 bases, with 22 bases separating them. Germline V gives CDR1 SGDLS, CDR2 YYNGEE. CDR3 sequence reads: CASSVGRQRNERRFF. The CDR3 DNA reads TGTGCCAGCAGCGTAGGTCGTCAGCGAAATGAAAGACGGTTTTTT.

This clonotype was found many times. This chain uses TRBV29-1 with TRBJ1-1; tentatively, D is TRBD1 (5 bases). CDR3 size: 13 residues. V lost 6 bases and J 0 bases, leaving 11 bases between the germline ends. Germline CDR1 and CDR2: SQVTM and ANQGSEA. Here the CDR3 DNA reads TGCAGCGTGGGGGGGGGTATGAACACTGAAGCTTTCTTT. The encoded protein is CSVGGGMNTEAFF.

This clonotype was observed many times. The V call is TRBV6-5, the J call TRBJ2-6; D uncertain. Trimming shortened V by 4 bases and J by 0 bases, and 13 bases separated the two germline ends. CDR1 and CDR2 from the germline V gene are MNHEY and SVGAGI. The CDR3 has 17 residues. CDR3 nucleotides: TGTGCCAGCAGTTTCCGCACGCCCCCCTCTGGGGCCAACGTCCTGACTTTC. This sequence encodes CASSFRTPPSGANVLTF.

There are many counts of this clonotype. J is TRBJ1-1 and V is TRBV20-1; the D is unclear. Germline lookup yields CDR1 DFQATT and CDR2 SNEGSKA (reference sequence). This CDR3 comprises 13 residues. The ends were cut back, 4 bases at V and 5 bases at J, with 14 bases in the middle. This chain's CDR3 is CSATVSSGTEAFF. CDR3 coding DNA: TGCAGTGCTACAGTGAGCTCGGGGACTGAAGCTTTCTTT.